This note documents a single T cell receptor beta chain sequence. Germline CDR1 and CDR2: LNHDA and SQIVND (reference sequence). This CDR3 has 19 residues. V trimming: 7 bases; J trimming: 1 base; junction bases outside the gene matches: 18. As handled by the study authors: Amplified reference gene primers provided the basis for estimating nucleated cell counts. The assay was immunoSEQ multiplex PCR, and TCRdb's table has in-frame clones only and misses some. V and J calls and clone size follow that table, whereas D and trimming were derived from the DNA. The sample lists some 70,000 clones, roughly 82% seen once, with under 8% in the top ten. This specimen belongs to a study of blood T cell repertoires in COVID-19. Study details: There were acute and convalescent COVID-19 samples, and they came from the United States, Italy and Spain. Sources were T cells, B-cell-depleted T cells, or PBMCs; the material itself was cDNA or gDNA.

V usage is TRBV19 and J usage is TRBJ2-2, with TRBD1 identical over 7 bases. Sequencing input: peripheral blood. The clonotype originates from a man aged 55-75 years with acute or convalescent COVID-19. The CDR3 region is CASTISPTQGIGNTGELFF. Here the CDR3 DNA reads TGTGCCAGTACCATAAGCCCAACACAGGGGATAGGGAACACCGGGGAGCTGTTTTTT.